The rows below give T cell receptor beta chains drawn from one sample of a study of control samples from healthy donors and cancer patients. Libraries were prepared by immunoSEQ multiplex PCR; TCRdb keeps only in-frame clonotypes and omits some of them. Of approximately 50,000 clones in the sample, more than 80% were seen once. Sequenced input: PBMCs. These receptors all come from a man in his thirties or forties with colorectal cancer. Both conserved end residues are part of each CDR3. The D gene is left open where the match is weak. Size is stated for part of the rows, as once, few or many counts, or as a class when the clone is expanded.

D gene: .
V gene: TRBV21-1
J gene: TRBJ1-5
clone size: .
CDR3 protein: CASSNHPDRVGQPQHF
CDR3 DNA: TGTGCCAGCAGCAATCACCCGGACAGGGTCGGTCAGCCCCAGCATTTT

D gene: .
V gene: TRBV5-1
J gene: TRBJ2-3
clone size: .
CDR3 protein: CASSLTGTDTQYF
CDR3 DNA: TGCGCCAGCAGCCTAACTGGGACAGATACGCAGTATTTT

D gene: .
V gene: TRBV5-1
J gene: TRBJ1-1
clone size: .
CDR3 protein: CASSLDRDTEAFF
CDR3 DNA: TGCGCCAGCAGCCTGGATCGGGACACTGAAGCTTTCTTT

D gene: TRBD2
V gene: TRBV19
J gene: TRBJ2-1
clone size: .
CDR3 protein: CASSPMAGTNNEQFF
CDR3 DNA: TGTGCCAGTAGTCCCATGGCGGGGACTAACAATGAGCAGTTCTTC

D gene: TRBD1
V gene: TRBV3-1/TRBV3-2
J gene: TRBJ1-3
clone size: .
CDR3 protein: CASSPTDRGPGNTIYF
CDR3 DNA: TGTGCCAGCAGCCCGACAGACAGGGGGCCTGGAAACACCATATATTTT

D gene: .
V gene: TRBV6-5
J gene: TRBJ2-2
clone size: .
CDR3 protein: CASISSLSGELFF
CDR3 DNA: TGTGCCAGCATTTCATCCTTGTCCGGGGAGCTGTTTTTT

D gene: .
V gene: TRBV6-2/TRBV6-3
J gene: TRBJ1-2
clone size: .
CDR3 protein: CASSSPGATDGYTF
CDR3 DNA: TGTGCCAGCAGCAGCCCTGGGGCGACGGATGGCTACACCTTC

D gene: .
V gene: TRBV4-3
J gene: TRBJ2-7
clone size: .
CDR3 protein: CASSQSARGYEQYF
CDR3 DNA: TGCGCCAGCAGCCAAAGCGCCAGGGGCTACGAGCAGTACTTC

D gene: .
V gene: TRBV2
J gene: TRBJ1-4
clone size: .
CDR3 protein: CASLAPGEKLFF
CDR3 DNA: TGTGCCAGCCTAGCTCCAGGGGAAAAACTGTTTTTT

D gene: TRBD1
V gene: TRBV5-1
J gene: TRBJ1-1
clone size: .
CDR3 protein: CASEVGDRNTEAFF
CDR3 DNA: TGCGCCAGCGAGGTGGGGGACAGGAACACTGAAGCTTTCTTT

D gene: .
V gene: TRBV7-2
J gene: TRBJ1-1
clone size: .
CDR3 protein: CASSLYLNTEAFF
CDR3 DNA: TGTGCCAGCAGCTTATATCTGAACACTGAAGCTTTCTTT

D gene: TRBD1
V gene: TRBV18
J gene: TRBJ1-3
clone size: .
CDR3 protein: CASSPYSPGQISGNTIYF
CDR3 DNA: TGTGCCAGCTCACCGTACTCTCCGGGACAGATCTCTGGAAACACCATATATTTT

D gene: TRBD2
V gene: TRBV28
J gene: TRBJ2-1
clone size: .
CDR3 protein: CASSGLSGGAVYNEQFF
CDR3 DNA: TGTGCCAGCAGTGGTCTTAGCGGGGGGGCCGTCTACAATGAGCAGTTCTTC

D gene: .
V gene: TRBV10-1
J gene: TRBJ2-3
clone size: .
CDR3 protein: CASSPGQTTDTQYF
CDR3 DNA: TGCGCCAGCAGTCCCGGACAGACGACAGATACGCAGTATTTT

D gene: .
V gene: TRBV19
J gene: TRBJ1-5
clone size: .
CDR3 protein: CASSLIRQPQHF
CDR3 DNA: TGTGCCAGTAGTTTGATCCGACAGCCCCAGCATTTT

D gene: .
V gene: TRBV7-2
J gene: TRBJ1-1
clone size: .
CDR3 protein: CASSLDFGRGDTEAFF
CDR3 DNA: TGTGCCAGCAGCTTAGACTTCGGAAGGGGGGACACTGAAGCTTTCTTT

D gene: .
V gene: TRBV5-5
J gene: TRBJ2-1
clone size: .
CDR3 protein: CASSRQSSYNEQFF
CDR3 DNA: TGTGCCAGCAGTAGACAGTCCTCCTACAATGAGCAGTTCTTC

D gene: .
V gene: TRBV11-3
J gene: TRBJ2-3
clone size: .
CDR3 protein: CASSLGGSDTQYF
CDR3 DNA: TGTGCCAGCAGCTTAGGCGGATCAGATACGCAGTATTTT

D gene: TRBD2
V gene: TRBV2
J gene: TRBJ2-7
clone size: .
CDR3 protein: CAGAGGPTYEQYF
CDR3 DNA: TGTGCCGGCGCGGGGGGTCCTACCTACGAGCAGTACTTC

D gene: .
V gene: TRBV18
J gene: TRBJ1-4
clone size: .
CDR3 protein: CASSPQLTNEKLFF
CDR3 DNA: TGTGCCAGCTCACCACAGTTAACTAATGAAAAACTGTTTTTT

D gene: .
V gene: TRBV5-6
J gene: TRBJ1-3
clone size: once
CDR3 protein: CASSLIPGPSEF
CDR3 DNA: TGTGCCAGCAGCTTGATTCCCGGACCGAGCGAATTT

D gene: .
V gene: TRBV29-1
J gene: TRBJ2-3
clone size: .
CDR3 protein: CSVAGVGSDTQYF
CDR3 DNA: TGCAGCGTTGCGGGAGTGGGGTCGGATACGCAGTATTTT

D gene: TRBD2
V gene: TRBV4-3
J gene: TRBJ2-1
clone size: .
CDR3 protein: CASSQLSGGRDEQFF
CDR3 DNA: TGCGCCAGCAGCCAACTCAGCGGGGGCAGGGATGAGCAGTTCTTC

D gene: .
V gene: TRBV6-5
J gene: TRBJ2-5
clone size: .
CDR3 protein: CASSLTIQETQYF
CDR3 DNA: TGTGCCAGCAGTTTGACTATTCAAGAGACCCAGTACTTC

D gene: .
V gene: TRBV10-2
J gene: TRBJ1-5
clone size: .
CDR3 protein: CASSSQGPYSNQPQHF
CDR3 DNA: TGCGCCAGCAGCTCTCAGGGACCCTATAGCAATCAGCCCCAGCATTTT

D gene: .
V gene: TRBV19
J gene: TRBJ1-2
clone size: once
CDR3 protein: CASSAQEFVYGYTF
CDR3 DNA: TGTGCCAGTAGTGCTCAGGAGTTTGTTTATGGCTACACCTTC

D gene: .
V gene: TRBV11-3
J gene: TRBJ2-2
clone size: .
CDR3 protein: CASSSGVGVMTGELFF
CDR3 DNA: TGTGCCAGCAGCTCTGGGGTCGGGGTGATGACCGGGGAGCTGTTTTTT

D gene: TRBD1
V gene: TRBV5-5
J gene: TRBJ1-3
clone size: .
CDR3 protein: CASSFTGQGQSSGNTIYF
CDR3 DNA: TGTGCCAGCAGCTTTACGGGACAGGGGCAGAGCTCTGGAAACACCATATATTTT

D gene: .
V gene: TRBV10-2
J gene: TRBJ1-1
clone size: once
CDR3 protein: CASSVGSAAEAFF
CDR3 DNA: TGCGCCAGCAGTGTTGGGAGTGCGGCTGAAGCTTTCTTT

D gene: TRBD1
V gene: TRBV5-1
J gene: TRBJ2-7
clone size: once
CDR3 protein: CASSSGPGQAYEQYF
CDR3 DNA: TGCGCCAGCAGCTCAGGTCCGGGACAGGCCTACGAGCAGTACTTC

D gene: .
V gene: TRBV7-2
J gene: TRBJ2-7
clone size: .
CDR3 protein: CASSLQSLGGYEQYF
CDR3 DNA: TGTGCCAGCAGCTTACAAAGTTTAGGCGGCTACGAGCAGTACTTC

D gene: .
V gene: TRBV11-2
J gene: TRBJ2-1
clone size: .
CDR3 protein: CASSLDLGGRTYNEQFF
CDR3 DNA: TGTGCCAGCAGCTTAGATCTCGGGGGCCGCACCTACAATGAGCAGTTCTTC

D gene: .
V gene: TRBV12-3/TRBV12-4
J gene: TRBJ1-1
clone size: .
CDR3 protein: CASSLGTVREAFF
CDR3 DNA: TGTGCCAGCAGTTTAGGCACAGTCCGAGAGGCTTTCTTT

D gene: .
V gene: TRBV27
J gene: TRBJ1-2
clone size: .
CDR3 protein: CASSPGVGPGSGGYGYTF
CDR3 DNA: TGTGCCAGCAGCCCCGGCGTCGGCCCGGGATCGGGGGGCTATGGCTACACCTTC

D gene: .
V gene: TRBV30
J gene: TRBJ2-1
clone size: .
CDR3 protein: CAWNKDGRNEQFF
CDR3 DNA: TGTGCCTGGAATAAGGACGGACGCAATGAGCAGTTCTTC

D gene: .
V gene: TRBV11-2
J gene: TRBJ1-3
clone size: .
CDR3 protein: CASRIWTADTIYF
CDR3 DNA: TGTGCCAGCAGAATCTGGACAGCGGACACCATATATTTT

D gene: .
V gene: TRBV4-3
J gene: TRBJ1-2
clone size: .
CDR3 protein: CASSQVKQNYGYTF
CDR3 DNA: TGCGCCAGCAGCCAAGTTAAACAGAACTATGGCTACACCTTC

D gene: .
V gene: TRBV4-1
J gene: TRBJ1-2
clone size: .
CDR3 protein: CASSQATGRADGYTF
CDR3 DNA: TGCGCCAGCAGCCAAGCCACAGGGAGAGCGGACGGCTACACCTTC

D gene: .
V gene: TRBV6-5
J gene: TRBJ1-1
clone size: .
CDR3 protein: CASRVERENTEAFF
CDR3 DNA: TGTGCCAGCAGAGTAGAGCGAGAGAACACTGAAGCTTTCTTT

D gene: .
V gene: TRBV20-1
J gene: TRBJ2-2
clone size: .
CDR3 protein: CSARTTGELFF
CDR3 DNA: TGCAGTGCGCGGACTACCGGGGAGCTGTTTTTT

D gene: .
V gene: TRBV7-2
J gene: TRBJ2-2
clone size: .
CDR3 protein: CASSLEVAIAGELFF
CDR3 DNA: TGTGCCAGCAGCTTAGAGGTGGCGATCGCCGGGGAGCTGTTTTTT

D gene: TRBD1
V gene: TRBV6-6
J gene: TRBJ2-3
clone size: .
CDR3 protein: CASSRTQGVVTDTQYF
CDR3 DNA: TGTGCCAGCAGTCGAACACAGGGGGTGGTGACAGATACGCAGTATTTT

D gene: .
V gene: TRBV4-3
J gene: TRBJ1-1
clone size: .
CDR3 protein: CASSQEGGITEAFF
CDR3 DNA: TGCGCCAGCAGCCAAGAAGGGGGGATCACTGAAGCTTTCTTT

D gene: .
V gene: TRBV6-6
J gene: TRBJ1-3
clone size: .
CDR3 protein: CASSYSTISGNTIYF
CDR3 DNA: TGTGCCAGCAGTTACTCAACGATCTCTGGAAACACCATATATTTT

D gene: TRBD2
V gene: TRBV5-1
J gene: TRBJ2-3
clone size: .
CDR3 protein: CASSLGLAGTSTDTQYF
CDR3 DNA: TGCGCCAGCAGCCTGGGACTAGCGGGGACTAGCACAGATACGCAGTATTTT

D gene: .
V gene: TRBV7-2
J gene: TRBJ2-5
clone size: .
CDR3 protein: CASSFARIQETQYF
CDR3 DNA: TGTGCCAGCAGCTTTGCTCGGATACAAGAGACCCAGTACTTC

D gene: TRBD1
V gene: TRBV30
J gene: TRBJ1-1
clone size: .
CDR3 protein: CAWKRGRRDTEAFF
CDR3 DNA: TGTGCCTGGAAAAGGGGGCGCCGGGACACTGAAGCTTTCTTT

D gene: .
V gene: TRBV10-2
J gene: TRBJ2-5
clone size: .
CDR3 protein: CASSGGRWGKKGAAQETQYF
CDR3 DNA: TGCGCCAGCAGCGGTGGACGGTGGGGGAAAAAAGGGGCCGCACAAGAGACCCAGTACTTC

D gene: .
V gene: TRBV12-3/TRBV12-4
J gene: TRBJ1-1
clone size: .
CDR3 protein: CASSNAGGLVAFF
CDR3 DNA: TGTGCCAGCAGTAACGCCGGGGGCCTGGTGGCTTTCTTT

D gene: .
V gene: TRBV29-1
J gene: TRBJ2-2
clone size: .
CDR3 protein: CSVEVPQGTGELFF
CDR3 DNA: TGCAGCGTTGAGGTCCCACAGGGAACCGGGGAGCTGTTTTTT

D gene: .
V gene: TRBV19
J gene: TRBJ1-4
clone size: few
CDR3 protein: CASHSVGDPNEKLFF
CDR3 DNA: TGTGCCAGTCATTCTGTGGGTGATCCTAATGAAAAACTGTTTTTT

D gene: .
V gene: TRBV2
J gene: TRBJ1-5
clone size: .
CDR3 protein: CASSLDSNQPQHF
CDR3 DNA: TGTGCCAGCAGTCTAGATAGCAATCAGCCCCAGCATTTT

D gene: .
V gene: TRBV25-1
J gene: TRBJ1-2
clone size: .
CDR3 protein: CASSEYHTGGYTF
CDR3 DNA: TGTGCCAGCAGTGAATACCACACCGGTGGCTACACCTTC

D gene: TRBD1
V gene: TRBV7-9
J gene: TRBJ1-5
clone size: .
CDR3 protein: CASSSETGMNQPQHF
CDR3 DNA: TGTGCCAGCAGCTCGGAGACAGGGATGAATCAGCCCCAGCATTTT

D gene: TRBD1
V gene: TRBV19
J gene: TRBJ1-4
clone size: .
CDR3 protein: CASTGTGREKLFF
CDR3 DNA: TGTGCCAGTACCGGGACAGGGAGGGAAAAACTGTTTTTT

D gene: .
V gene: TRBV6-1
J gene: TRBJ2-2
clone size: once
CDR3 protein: CASSEISRVWNTGELFF
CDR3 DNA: TGTGCCAGCAGTGAAATATCCAGGGTCTGGAACACCGGGGAGCTGTTTTTT

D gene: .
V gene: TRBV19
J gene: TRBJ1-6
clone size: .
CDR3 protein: CASSINEQGHSPLHF
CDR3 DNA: TGTGCCAGTAGTATAAATGAACAGGGCCATTCACCCCTCCACTTT

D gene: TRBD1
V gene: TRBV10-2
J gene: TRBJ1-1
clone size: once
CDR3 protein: CASRGQENTEAFF
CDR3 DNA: TGCGCCAGCAGGGGACAGGAGAACACTGAAGCTTTCTTT